The rows below give T cell receptor beta chains drawn from one sample of a study of CD8 T cells in ankylosing spondylitis. TCRdb called the 5' RACE reads again in MiXCR, with one record for every CDR3 protein. The sample shows 350,000 to 450,000 distinct CDR3 sequences, roughly 20% of them seen only once. Specimen: blood, either unsorted or a sorted T cell fraction (not recorded which). The receptors here all came from a male donor with ankylosing spondylitis or in good health (not recorded which). CDR3s leave out the opening cysteine and the closing phenylalanine or tryptophan. The order of the fields is V gene, J gene, CDR3 protein.

v_gene: TRBV9
j_gene: TRBJ2-3
CDR3aa: ASSVDPREPTSTDTQY

v_gene: TRBV12-3/TRBV12-4
j_gene: TRBJ2-5
CDR3aa: ASSSGSETQY

v_gene: TRBV29-1
j_gene: TRBJ2-1
CDR3aa: SVEEFRDRGGNEQF

v_gene: TRBV12-3/TRBV12-4
j_gene: TRBJ2-5
CDR3aa: ASSSKLAGGLETQY

v_gene: TRBV10-3
j_gene: TRBJ2-2
CDR3aa: AIKVTPNTGELF

v_gene: TRBV5-1
j_gene: TRBJ2-2
CDR3aa: TSSFPNTGELF

v_gene: TRBV18
j_gene: TRBJ2-1
CDR3aa: ASSPGLAEN

v_gene: TRBV20-1
j_gene: TRBJ2-4
CDR3aa: SASGTSGGWTKNIQY

v_gene: TRBV5-1
j_gene: TRBJ2-1
CDR3aa: ASSLTDENGEQF

v_gene: TRBV12-3/TRBV12-4
j_gene: TRBJ1-3
CDR3aa: ASSLMGLRTGNTIY

v_gene: TRBV20-1
j_gene: TRBJ1-2
CDR3aa: SATLNYGYT

v_gene: TRBV28
j_gene: TRBJ2-1
CDR3aa: ASRRGQSFNEQF

v_gene: TRBV12-3/TRBV12-4
j_gene: TRBJ2-1
CDR3aa: ASSLGLAGLEQF

v_gene: TRBV24-1
j_gene: TRBJ2-7
CDR3aa: ATSGPGDTREQY

v_gene: TRBV20-1
j_gene: TRBJ2-7
CDR3aa: SARGINEGYEQY

v_gene: TRBV11-2
j_gene: TRBJ2-3
CDR3aa: ASSQPLGADTQY

v_gene: TRBV19
j_gene: TRBJ1-2
CDR3aa: ASSIIEGSYGYT

v_gene: TRBV20-1
j_gene: TRBJ1-4
CDR3aa: SARELGEPF

v_gene: TRBV6-5
j_gene: TRBJ2-7
CDR3aa: ASSYSQGSYEQY

v_gene: TRBV7-2
j_gene: TRBJ2-1
CDR3aa: ASSLVWSSYNEQF

v_gene: TRBV5-6
j_gene: TRBJ2-7
CDR3aa: ASSFPGYGADSYEQY

v_gene: TRBV6-5
j_gene: TRBJ1-6
CDR3aa: ASSSGFGSPLH

v_gene: TRBV7-2
j_gene: TRBJ2-3
CDR3aa: ASRGTLGGADTQY

v_gene: TRBV4-1
j_gene: TRBJ2-3
CDR3aa: ASSQIAKAGPNTQY

v_gene: TRBV11-2
j_gene: TRBJ2-7
CDR3aa: ASSPPLTYEQY

v_gene: TRBV7-2
j_gene: TRBJ2-7
CDR3aa: ASSQLAIRSYEQY

v_gene: TRBV20-1
j_gene: TRBJ2-5
CDR3aa: SASWSGDRYQETQY

v_gene: TRBV7-3
j_gene: TRBJ1-2
CDR3aa: ASSPITEGAGYGYT

v_gene: TRBV16
j_gene: TRBJ2-7
CDR3aa: ASSQSGAYEQY

v_gene: TRBV2
j_gene: TRBJ2-3
CDR3aa: ARRYTGFTDTQY

v_gene: TRBV5-1
j_gene: TRBJ2-7
CDR3aa: ASSLITSTYEQY

v_gene: TRBV29-1
j_gene: TRBJ2-4
CDR3aa: SVEGDLSNIQY

v_gene: TRBV4-1
j_gene: TRBJ1-1
CDR3aa: ASSQEIGGSGTEAF

v_gene: TRBV9
j_gene: TRBJ2-7
CDR3aa: ASNPGSSYEQY

v_gene: TRBV29-1
j_gene: TRBJ2-3
CDR3aa: SVEQFTDTQY

v_gene: TRBV27
j_gene: TRBJ2-7
CDR3aa: ASSLVRPGFNYEQY

v_gene: TRBV7-8
j_gene: TRBJ2-3
CDR3aa: ASSYLDYTSTDTQY

v_gene: TRBV6-1
j_gene: TRBJ2-7
CDR3aa: ASRQGQGAGEQY